This T cell receptor beta chain was documented in a study of naive and memory T cell subsets. The study's findings and limits: The RNA method is potentially sensitive to activation and differentiation changes.

Losses at the gene ends were 5 bases for V and 2 bases for J; bases not matched to a gene: 5. The CDR3 is made up of 15 amino acids. Germline V gives CDR1 MNHNY, CDR2 SVGAGI (reference sequence). This clonotype was found many times. What it recognizes is unknown. Four PCR rounds used nested alpha and beta constant region primers plus the SP2 primer. For blood and skin samples, reverse transcription used TCR alpha and beta constant primers. MiXCR, applied by TCRdb to the 5' RACE reads, yields one record per CDR3 protein. Among more than 50,000 distinct CDR3 sequences listed, approximately 6.6% were seen once. A UMI-containing oligonucleotide was joined by 3' ligation to the TCR cDNA template. Adult healthy volunteers gave 2.5 ml peripheral blood for whole-blood RNA.

This rearrangement joins TRBV6-6 to TRBJ2-7, with TRBD1 matching 11 bases. This clonotype was sampled from a male donor in good health. The CDR3 loop is CASSTGTGGTYEQYF. CDR3 nucleotides: TGTGCCAGCAGTACCGGGACAGGGGGAACCTACGAGCAGTACTTC.